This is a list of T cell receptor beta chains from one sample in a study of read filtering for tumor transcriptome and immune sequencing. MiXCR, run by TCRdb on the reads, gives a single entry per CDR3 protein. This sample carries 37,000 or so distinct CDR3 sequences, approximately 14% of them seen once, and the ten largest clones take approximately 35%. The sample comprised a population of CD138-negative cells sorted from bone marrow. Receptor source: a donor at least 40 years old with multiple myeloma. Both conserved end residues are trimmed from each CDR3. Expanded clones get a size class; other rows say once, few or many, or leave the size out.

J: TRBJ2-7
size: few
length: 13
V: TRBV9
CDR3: ASSVDGRTSYEQY

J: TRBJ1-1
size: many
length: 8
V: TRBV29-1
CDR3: SVVESLAF

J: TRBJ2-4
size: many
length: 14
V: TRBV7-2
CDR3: ASSPPGQKTKNIQY

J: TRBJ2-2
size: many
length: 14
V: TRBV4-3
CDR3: ASSQATSGNTGELF

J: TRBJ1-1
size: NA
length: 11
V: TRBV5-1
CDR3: ASTSLGGREAF

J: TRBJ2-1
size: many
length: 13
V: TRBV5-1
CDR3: ASSLDGSTYNEQF

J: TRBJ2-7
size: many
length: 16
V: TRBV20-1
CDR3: SAPMPGLAGVNSYEQY

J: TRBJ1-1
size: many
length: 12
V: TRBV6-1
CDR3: ASKGLGAPTEAF

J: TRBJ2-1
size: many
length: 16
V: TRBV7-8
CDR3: ASSLGFSSGAQGNEQF

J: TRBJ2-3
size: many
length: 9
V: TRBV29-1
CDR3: SVTGVDTQY

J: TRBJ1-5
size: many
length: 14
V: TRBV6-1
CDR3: ASSPPGGTGNQPQH

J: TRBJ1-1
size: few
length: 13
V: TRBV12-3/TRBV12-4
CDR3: ASSLYGARDTEAF

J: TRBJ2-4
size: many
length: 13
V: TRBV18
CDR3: ASSPDPATKNIQY

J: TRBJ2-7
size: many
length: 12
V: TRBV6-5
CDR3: ASSYTGGPYEQY

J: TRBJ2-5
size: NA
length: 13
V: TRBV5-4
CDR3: ASSQGREGQEAQY

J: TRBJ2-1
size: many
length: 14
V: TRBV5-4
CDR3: ASNSGRASSYNEQF

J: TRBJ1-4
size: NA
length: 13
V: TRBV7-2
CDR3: ASSLDSTSNEKLF

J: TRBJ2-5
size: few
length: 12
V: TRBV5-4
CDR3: ASSFGGSQETQY

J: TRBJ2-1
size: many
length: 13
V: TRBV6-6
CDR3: ASSRIAGGLNEQF

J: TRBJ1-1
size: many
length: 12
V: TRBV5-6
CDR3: ASSLTGARTEAF

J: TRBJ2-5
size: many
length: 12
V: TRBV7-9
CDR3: ASSSQGYQETQY

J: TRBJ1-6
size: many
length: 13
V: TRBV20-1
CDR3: SAHRDATYNSPLH

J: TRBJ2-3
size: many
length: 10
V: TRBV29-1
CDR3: SAGAEANTQY

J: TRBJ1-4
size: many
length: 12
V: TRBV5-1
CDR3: ASSFTASNEKLF

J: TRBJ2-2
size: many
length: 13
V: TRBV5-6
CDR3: ASSLLGEEPGELF

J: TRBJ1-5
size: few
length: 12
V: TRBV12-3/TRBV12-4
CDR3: ASSRQGGDQPQH

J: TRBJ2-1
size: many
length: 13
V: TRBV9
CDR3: ASSVGAGRNNEQF

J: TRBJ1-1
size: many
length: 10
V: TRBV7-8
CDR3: ASSLEETEAF

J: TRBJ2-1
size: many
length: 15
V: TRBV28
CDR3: ASSSQTRQGKNNEQF

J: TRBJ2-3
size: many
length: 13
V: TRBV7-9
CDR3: ASSVLGGRTDTQY

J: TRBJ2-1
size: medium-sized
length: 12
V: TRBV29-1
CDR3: SVLAGGSYNEQF

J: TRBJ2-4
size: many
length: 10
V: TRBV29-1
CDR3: SVGQGKNIQY

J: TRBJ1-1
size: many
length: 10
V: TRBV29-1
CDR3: SVIVTLTEAF

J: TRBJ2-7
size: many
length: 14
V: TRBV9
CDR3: ASSVSGRAGPYEQY

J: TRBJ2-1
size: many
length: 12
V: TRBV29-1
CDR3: SVGGQLNYNEQF

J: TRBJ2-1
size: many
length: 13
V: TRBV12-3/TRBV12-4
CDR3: ASSDQRGYYNEQF

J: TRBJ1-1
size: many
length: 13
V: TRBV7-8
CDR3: ASSLRLGENTEAF

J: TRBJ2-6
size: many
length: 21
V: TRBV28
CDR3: ASSLSSVFPGQGAPPGANVLT

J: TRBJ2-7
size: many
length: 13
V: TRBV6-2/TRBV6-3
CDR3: ASSYSSGSSYEQY

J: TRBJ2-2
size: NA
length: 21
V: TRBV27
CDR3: ASRRFNSILRRSGTLNTGELF

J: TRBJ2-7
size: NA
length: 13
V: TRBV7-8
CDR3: ASSLGSGGTYEQY

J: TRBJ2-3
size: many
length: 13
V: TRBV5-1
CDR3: ASSLAGAPTDTQY

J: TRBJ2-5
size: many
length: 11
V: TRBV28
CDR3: ASSLSAIKTQY

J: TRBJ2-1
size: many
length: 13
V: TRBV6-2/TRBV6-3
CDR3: ASRALGQGHNEQF

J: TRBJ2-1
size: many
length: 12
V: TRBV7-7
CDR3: ASSLAERGGEQF

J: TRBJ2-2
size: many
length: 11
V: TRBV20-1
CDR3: SVRRHDTGELF

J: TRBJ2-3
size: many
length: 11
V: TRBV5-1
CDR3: ASSTTRADTQY

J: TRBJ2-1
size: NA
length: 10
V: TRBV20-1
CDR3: SARVSWTEQF

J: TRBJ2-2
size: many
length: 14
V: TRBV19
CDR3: ASSIARLTNTGELF

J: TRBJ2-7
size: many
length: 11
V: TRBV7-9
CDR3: ASSLTTGDEQY

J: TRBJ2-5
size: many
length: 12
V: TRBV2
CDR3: ASSEEAGRETQY

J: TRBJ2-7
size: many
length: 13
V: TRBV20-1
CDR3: SAIHRGQGSYEQY

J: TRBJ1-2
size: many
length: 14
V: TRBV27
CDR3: ASSPSGTGPVYGYT

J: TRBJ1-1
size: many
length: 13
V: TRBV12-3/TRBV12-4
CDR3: ASTSYETGDTEAF

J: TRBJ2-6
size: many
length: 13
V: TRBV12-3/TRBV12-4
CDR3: ASSPWGSGANVLT